These T cell receptor beta chains were read from a single sample in a study of blood T cell repertoires in COVID-19. The method was immunoSEQ multiplex PCR; TCRdb's version includes in-frame clones alone and lacks a portion of them. The sample lists roughly 200,000 clones; around 90% were seen once. Sequencing used PBMCs or T cells enriched from blood (not recorded which). Receptors originate from a woman aged 25 to 39 who had recovered from COVID-19. CDR3s include the opening cysteine and the closing phenylalanine or tryptophan. The D gene is left open where the match is weak. Size is stated for part of the rows, as once, few or many counts, or as a class when the clone is expanded.

len	abundance	d_gene	v_gene	j_gene	CDR3aa	CDR3nt
16	-	TRBD2	TRBV19	TRBJ2-1	CASSKSGASSYNEQFF	TGTGCCAGTAGTAAGAGCGGGGCTAGCTCCTACAATGAGCAGTTCTTC
13	-	TRBD1	TRBV30	TRBJ1-5	CAFSGTGDQPQHF	TGTGCCTTCTCGGGGACAGGCGATCAGCCCCAGCATTTT
17	-	-	TRBV7-2	TRBJ2-3	CASSSLLPGSGKDTQYF	TGTGCCAGCAGCTCGTTGCTCCCCGGGAGCGGAAAAGATACGCAGTATTTT
14	-	-	TRBV6-5	TRBJ2-3	CACTDSGVTDTQYF	TGTGCCTGCACGGATTCGGGGGTCACAGATACGCAGTATTTT
17	-	TRBD2	TRBV5-1	TRBJ2-3	CASTLATTSGRTDTQYF	TGCGCCAGCACCCTGGCCACGACTAGCGGGAGAACAGATACGCAGTATTTT
12	-	TRBD1	TRBV6-5	TRBJ1-1	CASSQWTGLTFF	TGTGCCAGCAGCCAATGGACAGGGTTGACTTTCTTT
12	once	-	TRBV29-1	TRBJ1-2	CSVEEVIYGYTF	TGCAGCGTTGAGGAGGTTATCTATGGCTACACCTTC
12	-	-	TRBV2	TRBJ2-7	CASSVQIYEQYF	TGTGCCAGCAGTGTACAGATCTACGAGCAGTACTTC
19	-	TRBD1	TRBV4-3	TRBJ1-1	CASSPTSQGVRGLYTEAFF	TGCGCCAGCAGCCCCACAAGCCAGGGGGTCCGGGGCTTATACACTGAAGCTTTCTTT
14	few	TRBD1	TRBV19	TRBJ1-2	CASRRGEGAYGYTF	TGTGCCAGTAGGCGGGGAGAGGGGGCGTATGGCTACACCTTC
19	-	TRBD2	TRBV6-2/TRBV6-3	TRBJ2-5	CASSYVGLAGGPSLETQYF	TGTGCCAGCAGTTACGTTGGGCTAGCGGGAGGGCCCTCCTTGGAGACCCAGTACTTC
13	once	-	TRBV6-1	TRBJ1-2	CASSEARNYGYTF	TGTGCCAGCAGTGAAGCCCGTAACTATGGCTACACCTTC
13	-	-	TRBV6-2/TRBV6-3	TRBJ2-7	CASNPTESYEQYF	TGTGCCAGCAACCCGACAGAGTCCTACGAGCAGTACTTC
13	once	-	TRBV29-1	TRBJ1-1	CSARAGANTEAFF	TGCAGCGCTAGAGCGGGCGCGAACACTGAAGCTTTCTTT
15	-	TRBD2	TRBV10-3	TRBJ2-3	CAISKGLGSTDTQYF	TGTGCCATCAGTAAAGGACTAGGAAGCACAGATACGCAGTATTTT
16	-	-	TRBV4-3	TRBJ1-5	CASSQDVQGGNQPQHF	TGCGCCAGCAGCCAAGATGTGCAGGGAGGTAATCAGCCCCAGCATTTT
15	few	-	TRBV4-3	TRBJ1-3	CASSQDGSSGNTIYF	TGCGCCAGCAGCCAAGATGGCAGCTCTGGAAACACCATATATTTT
13	-	-	TRBV5-6	TRBJ1-2	CASSSGAGNGYTF	TGTGCCAGCAGCTCCGGAGCGGGGAATGGCTACACCTTC
15	-	TRBD1	TRBV13	TRBJ1-1	CASSLPQGAGTEAFF	TGTGCCAGCAGCTTACCACAGGGGGCTGGGACTGAAGCTTTCTTT
14	-	TRBD1	TRBV7-9	TRBJ1-2	CASSLGQGIGGYTF	TGTGCCAGCAGCTTGGGACAGGGTATAGGTGGCTACACCTTC
10	few	-	TRBV3-1/TRBV3-2	TRBJ2-7	CASSQGRPGF	TGTGCCAGCAGCCAAGGTCGGCCGGGCTTC
16	-	TRBD1	TRBV29-1	TRBJ2-7	CSVVEVGTGKIYEQYF	TGCAGCGTTGTAGAGGTGGGGACAGGTAAGATCTACGAGCAGTACTTC
17	-	TRBD2	TRBV11-2	TRBJ2-2	CASSTVGAREGFGELFF	TGTGCCAGCAGTACCGTTGGGGCGCGGGAGGGCTTCGGGGAGCTGTTTTTT
16	-	-	TRBV7-8	TRBJ1-1	CASSSRSRRGNTEAFF	TGTGCCAGCAGCTCTAGAAGTCGGAGGGGGAACACTGAAGCTTTCTTT
13	-	-	TRBV12-3/TRBV12-4	TRBJ1-4	CASSFLRGEKLFF	TGTGCCAGCAGTTTTCTCCGGGGGGAAAAACTGTTTTTT
18	-	TRBD2	TRBV9	TRBJ2-1	CASSLLPPRAGGLNEQFF	TGTGCCAGCAGCCTACTCCCTCCTAGAGCGGGGGGGCTCAATGAGCAGTTCTTC
13	-	-	TRBV12-3/TRBV12-4	TRBJ1-1	CASSFQGRTEAFF	TGTGCCAGCAGTTTCCAGGGAAGGACTGAAGCTTTCTTT
15	-	-	TRBV7-2	TRBJ2-2	CASSPTARNTGELFF	TGTGCCAGCAGCCCGACAGCAAGAAACACCGGGGAGCTGTTTTTT
15	-	-	TRBV9	TRBJ2-2	CASSERLANTGELFF	TGTGCCAGCAGCGAGAGATTAGCGAACACCGGGGAGCTGTTTTTT
16	-	TRBD2	TRBV15	TRBJ2-5	CATSWGALAGVETQYF	TGTGCCACCAGCTGGGGGGCCCTAGCGGGAGTAGAGACCCAGTACTTC
12	once	-	TRBV30	TRBJ1-1	CAWSAGTTEAFF	TGTGCCTGGAGCGCCGGTACCACTGAAGCTTTCTTT
15	-	TRBD1	TRBV4-2	TRBJ1-1	CASSQSDDRVGEAFF	TGTGCCAGCAGCCAGAGCGACGACAGGGTGGGTGAAGCTTTCTTT
14	-	-	TRBV6-5	TRBJ1-1	CASSYNGENTEAFF	TGTGCCAGCAGTTATAACGGGGAGAACACTGAAGCTTTCTTT
16	-	TRBD1	TRBV7-2	TRBJ2-7	CASSLGPTGLMWEQYF	TGTGCCAGCAGCTTAGGGCCGACAGGGCTTATGTGGGAGCAGTACTTC
15	-	TRBD1	TRBV7-9	TRBJ1-2	CASSSYRQGWDGYTF	TGTGCCAGCAGCTCTTACCGACAGGGCTGGGATGGCTACACCTTC
12	-	-	TRBV27	TRBJ1-1	CASMRRDTEAFF	TGTGCCAGCATGCGCAGGGACACTGAAGCTTTCTTT
15	-	TRBD1	TRBV5-1	TRBJ2-3	CASSLRDRGSDTQYF	TGCGCCAGCAGCCTACGGGACAGGGGTTCAGATACGCAGTATTTT
16	-	TRBD1	TRBV25-1	TRBJ2-7	CASSALRDRVNNEQYF	TGTGCCAGCAGTGCTCTCCGGGACAGGGTAAACAACGAGCAGTACTTC
14	-	TRBD1	TRBV10-3	TRBJ1-5	CAISEGGADQPQHF	TGTGCCATCAGTGAAGGGGGCGCAGATCAGCCCCAGCATTTT
13	-	-	TRBV7-6	TRBJ2-3	CASSLLVADTQYF	TGTGCCAGCAGCTTATTGGTAGCAGATACGCAGTATTTT
14	-	TRBD1	TRBV6-5	TRBJ1-6	CASSRGQVNSPLHF	TGTGCCAGCAGCCGAGGACAGGTTAATTCACCCCTCCACTTT
14	-	TRBD1	TRBV7-9	TRBJ2-1	CASSLGQGYNEQFF	TGTGCCAGCAGCTTAGGACAGGGGTACAATGAGCAGTTCTTC
11	-	-	TRBV19	TRBJ2-2	CASSPGGELFF	TGTGCCAGTAGTCCGGGGGGGGAGCTGTTTTTT
15	-	-	TRBV5-5	TRBJ1-5	CASSLDSFSNQPQHF	TGTGCCAGCAGTTTGGACAGTTTTAGCAATCAGCCCCAGCATTTT
14	-	TRBD2	TRBV4-1	TRBJ2-7	CASSQDGRGYEQYF	TGCGCCAGCAGCCAAGATGGGCGGGGGTACGAGCAGTACTTC
16	-	-	TRBV4-3	TRBJ2-7	CASSQGYRAGSYEQYF	TGCGCCAGCAGCCAGGGCTACAGGGCCGGGTCCTACGAGCAGTACTTC
12	-	-	TRBV14	TRBJ2-7	CASSHGGYEQYF	TGTGCCAGCAGCCACGGAGGGTACGAGCAGTACTTC
15	-	TRBD1	TRBV6-5	TRBJ2-7	CASRMRLGTGYEQYF	TGTGCCAGCAGGATGAGGCTCGGGACAGGGTACGAGCAGTACTTC
15	-	-	TRBV4-3	TRBJ1-5	CASSQEFQGHQPQHF	TGCGCCAGCAGCCAAGAGTTCCAGGGGCACCAGCCCCAGCATTTT
16	-	TRBD2	TRBV4-1	TRBJ2-1	CASSERTSGSNNEQFF	TGCGCCAGCAGCGAGAGGACTAGCGGGAGCAACAATGAGCAGTTCTTC
15	-	-	TRBV6-2/TRBV6-3	TRBJ1-5	CASSGTGSGNQPQHF	TGTGCCAGCAGTGGAACAGGGTCTGGCAATCAGCCCCAGCATTTT
14	-	-	TRBV11-3	TRBJ1-1	CASSLDRRTLGAFF	TGTGCCAGCAGCTTAGATCGTAGGACTCTGGGCGCTTTCTTT
14	-	TRBD1	TRBV11-1	TRBJ1-1	CASSWTGPDTEAFF	TGTGCCAGCAGCTGGACAGGGCCGGACACTGAAGCTTTCTTT
17	-	TRBD1	TRBV30	TRBJ1-5	CAWTPPPGQGIPQPQHF	TGTGCCTGGACCCCACCTCCGGGACAGGGGATTCCTCAGCCCCAGCATTTT
14	-	-	TRBV5-6	TRBJ1-2	CASSLAGRNYGYTF	TGTGCCAGCAGCTTGGCAGGCAGGAACTATGGCTACACCTTC